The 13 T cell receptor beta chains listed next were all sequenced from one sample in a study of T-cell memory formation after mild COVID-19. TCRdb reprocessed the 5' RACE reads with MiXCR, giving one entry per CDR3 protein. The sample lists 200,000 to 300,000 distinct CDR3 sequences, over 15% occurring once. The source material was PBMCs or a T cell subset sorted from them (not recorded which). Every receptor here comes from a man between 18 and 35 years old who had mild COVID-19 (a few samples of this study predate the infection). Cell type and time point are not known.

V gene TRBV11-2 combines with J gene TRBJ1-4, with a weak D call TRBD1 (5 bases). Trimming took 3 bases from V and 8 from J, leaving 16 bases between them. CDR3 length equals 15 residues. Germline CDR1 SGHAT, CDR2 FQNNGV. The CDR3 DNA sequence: TGTGCCAGCAGCTTGATTGGACATTCCCCCGAAAAACTGTTTTTT. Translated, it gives CASSLIGHSPEKLFF.

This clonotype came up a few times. The CDR3 sequence: CASSPGLVDYEQYF. In DNA, the CDR3 is TGTGCCAGCAGCCCCGGACTAGTCGACTACGAGCAGTACTTC. V is TRBV13 and J is TRBJ2-7; 7 positions match TRBD2. Germline V lookup: CDR1 PRHDT, CDR2 FYEKMQ (reference sequence). Trimming cost V 5 bases and J 3 bases; bases outside gene matches: 7. The CDR3 totals 14 residues.

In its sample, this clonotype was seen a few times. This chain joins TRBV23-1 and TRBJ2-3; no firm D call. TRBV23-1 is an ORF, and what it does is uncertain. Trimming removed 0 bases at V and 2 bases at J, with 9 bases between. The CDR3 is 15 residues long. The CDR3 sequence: CASSQSGKATDTQYF. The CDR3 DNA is TGCGCCAGCAGTCAATCGGGAAAGGCCACAGATACGCAGTATTTT.

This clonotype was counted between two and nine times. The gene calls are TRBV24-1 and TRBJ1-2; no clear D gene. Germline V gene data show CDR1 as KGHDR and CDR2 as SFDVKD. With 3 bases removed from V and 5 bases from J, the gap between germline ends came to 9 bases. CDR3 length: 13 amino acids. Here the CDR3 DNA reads TGTGCCACCAGTGATCGGAGCCTTTATGGCTACACCTTC. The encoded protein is CATSDRSLYGYTF.

The CDR3 DNA is TGTGCCAGCAGCTGGGACGACGGAAGCTCCTATAATTCACCCCTCCACTTT. Translating gives CASSWDDGSSYNSPLHF. This sequence joins TRBV5-4 and TRBJ1-6, with D perhaps matching TRBD1 (5 bases). Looked up from germline, CDR1 is SGHNT and CDR2 is YYREEE (reference sequence). Trimming took off 3 bases at V and 0 bases at J, with 13 bases between the two ends. The CDR3 covers 17 residues.

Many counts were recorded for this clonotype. DNA for the CDR3: TGTGCCAGCAGTGGACAACCGGGGCAAGAGACCCAGTACTTC. It yields the protein CASSGQPGQETQYF. This chain joins TRBV25-1 and TRBJ2-5, with D possibly TRBD2 on 5 matching bases. V lost 4 bases and J 2 bases, leaving 11 bases between the germline ends. Germline V gene lookup returns CDR1 MGHDK and CDR2 SYGVNS. The CDR3 runs to 14 residues.

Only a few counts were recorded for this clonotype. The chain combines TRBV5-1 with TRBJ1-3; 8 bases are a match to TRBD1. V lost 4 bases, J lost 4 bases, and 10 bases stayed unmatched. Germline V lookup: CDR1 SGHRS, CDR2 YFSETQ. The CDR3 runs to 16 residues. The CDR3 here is CASSQSGTGVGNTIYF. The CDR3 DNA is TGCGCCAGCAGCCAATCCGGGACAGGAGTCGGAAACACCATATATTTT.

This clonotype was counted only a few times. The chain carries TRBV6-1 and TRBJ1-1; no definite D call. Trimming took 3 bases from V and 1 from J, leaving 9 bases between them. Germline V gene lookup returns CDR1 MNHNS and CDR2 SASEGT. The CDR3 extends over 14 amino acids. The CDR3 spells CASSEMRPNTEAFF. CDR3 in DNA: TGTGCCAGCAGTGAGATGAGACCGAACACTGAAGCTTTCTTT.

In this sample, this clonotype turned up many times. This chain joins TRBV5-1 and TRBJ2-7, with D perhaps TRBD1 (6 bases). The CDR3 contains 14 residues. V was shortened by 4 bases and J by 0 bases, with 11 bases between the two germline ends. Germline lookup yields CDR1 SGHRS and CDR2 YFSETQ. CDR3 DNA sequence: TGCGCCAGCAGCCCTTGGACAGCCTCCTACGAGCAGTACGTC. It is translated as CASSPWTASYEQYV.

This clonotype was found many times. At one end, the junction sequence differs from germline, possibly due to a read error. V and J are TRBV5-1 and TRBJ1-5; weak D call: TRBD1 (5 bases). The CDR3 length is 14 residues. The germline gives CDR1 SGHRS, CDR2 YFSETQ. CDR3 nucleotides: TGTGCCAGCAGCTTAGCAGGGTCCAATCAGCCCCAGCATTTT. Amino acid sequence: CASSLAGSNQPQHF.

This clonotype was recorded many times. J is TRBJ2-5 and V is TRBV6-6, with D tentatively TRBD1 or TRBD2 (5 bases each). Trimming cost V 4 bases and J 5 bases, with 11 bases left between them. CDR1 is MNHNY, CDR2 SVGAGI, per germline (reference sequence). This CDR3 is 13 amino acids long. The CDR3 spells CASSLRGSETQYF. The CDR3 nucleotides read TGTGCCAGCAGTTTGAGGGGTTCGGAGACCCAGTACTTC.

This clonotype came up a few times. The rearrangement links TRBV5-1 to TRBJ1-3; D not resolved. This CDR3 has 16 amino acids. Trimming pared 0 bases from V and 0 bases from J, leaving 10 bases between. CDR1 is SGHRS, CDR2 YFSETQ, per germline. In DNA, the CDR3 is TGCGCCAGCAGCTTGGGGGCTGACTTCTCTGGAAACACCATATATTTT. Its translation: CASSLGADFSGNTIYF.

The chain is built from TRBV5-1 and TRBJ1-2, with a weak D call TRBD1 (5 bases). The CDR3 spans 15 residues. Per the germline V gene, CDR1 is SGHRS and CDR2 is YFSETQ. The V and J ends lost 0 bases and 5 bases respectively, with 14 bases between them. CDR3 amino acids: CASSLESAGWYGYTF. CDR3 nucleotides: TGCGCCAGCAGCTTGGAATCCGCAGGGTGGTATGGCTACACCTTC.